Listed here are 6 T cell receptor beta chains from one sample, sequenced in a study of cytomegalovirus exposure and HLA in healthy donors. Sequencing used immunoSEQ multiplex PCR; TCRdb keeps in-frame clones, though not all of them. The sample includes under 150,000 clones, more than 75% seen only once; the top ten take just under 6.5%. The sample consisted of PBMCs. Receptor source: a woman in her late teens or twenties in good health and CMV-seropositive.

The chain carries TRBV2 and TRBJ2-3, with 11 bases lining up with TRBD2. With V trimmed by 5 bases and J by 3 bases, 10 bases remained unmatched. Germline lookup yields CDR1 SNHLY and CDR2 FYNNEI. The CDR3 sequence is 17 residues long. The CDR3 coding sequence is TGTGCCAGCAGTCGTGATCGGGTAGCGGGAGGGACAGATACGCAGTATTTT. It yields the protein CASSRDRVAGGTDTQYF.

The chain employs TRBV5-1 and TRBJ2-5; D is unresolved. Deletions cut 2 bases from V and 6 bases from J, with 5 bases between. The CDR3 contains 11 residues. CDR1 is SGHRS, CDR2 YFSETQ, per germline. CDR3 residues: CASSFVKTQYF. For the CDR3, the DNA is TGCGCCAGCAGCTTCGTAAAGACCCAGTACTTC. Variable domain in full (rest from reference TRBV5-1 and TRBJ2-5): KAGVTQTPRYLIKTRGQQVTLSCSPISGHRSVSWYQQTPGQGLQFLFEYFSETQRNKGNFPGRFSGRQFSNSRSEMNVSTLELGDSALYLCASSFVKTQYFGPGTRLLVL.

A note on this clone: Distinct nucleotide sequences in the sample also encode this CDR3. The chain combines TRBV5-1 with TRBJ1-2; tentative D call: TRBD1 (5 bases). Trimming pared 5 bases from V and 7 bases from J, leaving 21 bases between. CDR3 length: 15 residues. Germline CDR1 and CDR2: SGHRS and YFSETQ. The CDR3 region is CASRPGQGKMSGYTF. The CDR3 DNA reads TGCGCCAGCAGGCCTGGGCAGGGAAAGATGAGTGGCTACACCTTC.

The chain carries TRBV7-8 and TRBJ1-2; D remains ambiguous. V was clipped by 1 base and J by 5 bases, with 8 bases between them. The CDR3 spans 13 residues. From germline, CDR1 is SGHVS and CDR2 FQNEAQ. CDR3 nucleotide sequence: TGTGCCAGCAGCTTAGGTGACTTATATGGCTACACCTTC. The encoded protein is CASSLGDLYGYTF. Filled out from reference TRBV7-8 and TRBJ1-2, the complete variable domain reads GAGVSQSPRYKVAKRGQDVALRCDPISGHVSLFWYQQALGQGPEFLTYFQNEAQLDKSGLPSDRFFAERPEGSVSTLKIQRTQQEDSAVYLCASSLGDLYGYTFGSGTRLTVV.

The chain couples TRBV6-6 to TRBJ1-4; D might be TRBD1 (6 bases). The V end was cut by 7 bases, the J end by 10 bases, with 13 bases between. Germline V CDR1 and CDR2: MNHNY, SVGAGI (reference sequence). CDR3 length equals 12 residues. The CDR3 nucleotides read TGTGCCAGCAAAGGGGGACAAGGAAAACTGTTTTTT. Encoded protein: CASKGGQGKLFF.

The gene calls are TRBV4-3 and TRBJ2-4; TRBD2 might be the D (6 bases). Trimming pared 3 bases from V and 9 bases from J, leaving 18 bases between. Germline V gene sequence: CDR1 LGHNA, CDR2 YSLEER. The CDR3 length is 15 residues. The CDR3 nucleotides read TGCGCCAGCAGCCAGGGGAGTGGACCCGGGGGCATTCAGTACTTC. Translation gives CASSQGSGPGGIQYF.